This TCR beta chain is from a study of blood T cell repertoires in COVID-19. Sequencing was performed with immunoSEQ multiplex PCR; in TCRdb, only in-frame clones are kept and a portion is missing. The table has approximately 300,000 clones, approximately 83% seen once; the top ten hold around 16%. Germline-derived CDR1 and CDR2 are LNHDA and SQIVND (reference sequence). There are 13 residues in the CDR3. V was shortened by 8 bases and J by 5 bases, with 10 bases between the two germline ends. The source is a person between 65 and 80 years old with COVID-19, enrolled during active disease. What was sequenced was peripheral blood. The chain couples TRBV19 to TRBJ1-6, with a possible D match to TRBD1 (5 bases). The chain's CDR3 is CASAGQNNSPLHF. As DNA, the CDR3 is TGTGCCAGTGCCGGACAAAATAATTCACCCCTCCACTTT.